These T cell receptor beta chains were read from a single sample in a study of spatial heterogeneity in lung cancer. Using its own MiXCR run on the 5' RACE reads, TCRdb lists one record per CDR3 protein. The repertoire includes under 40,000 distinct CDR3 sequences, roughly 6% of them detected once, and around 10% sits in the top ten. Sequencing used PBMCs, obtained at surgery. These receptors were taken from a male donor with early-stage non-small cell lung cancer. Both conserved end residues are part of each CDR3. A D gene is named only where the DNA matches it firmly. Clone sizes are given selectively: once, few, many, or a class where the clone is expanded.

d_gene | j_gene | v_gene | abundance | CDR3nt | CDR3aa
NA | TRBJ1-4 | TRBV7-9 | NA | TGTGCCAGCAGCTCCAACCGGGATCTCACAACTAATGAAAAACTGTTTTTT | CASSSNRDLTTNEKLFF
TRBD1 | TRBJ1-6 | TRBV5-1 | many | TGCGCCAGCAGCTTGGTTAGTACGATCCGGACAGGGTTCACCTATAATTCACCCCTCCACTTT | CASSLVSTIRTGFTYNSPLHF
NA | TRBJ1-2 | TRBV4-1 | many | TGCGCCAGCAGCCAATCAGGGCGCCAAGCCAGGGATGGCTACACCTTC | CASSQSGRQARDGYTF
TRBD1 | TRBJ1-5 | TRBV29-1 | many | TGCAGCGTACGGGACAGTTTTGATCAGCCCCAGCATTTT | CSVRDSFDQPQHF
TRBD2 | TRBJ2-1 | TRBV9 | many | TGTGCCAGCTGCAGGACTAGCGGGGTAGAGCAGTTCTTC | CASCRTSGVEQFF
TRBD2 | TRBJ2-7 | TRBV6-5 | many | TGTGCCAGCAGTTACCTGGGACTAGCGGGGGAATTCTCCTACGAGCAGTACTTC | CASSYLGLAGEFSYEQYF
NA | TRBJ2-1 | TRBV7-9 | few | TGTGCCAGCAGCTTTAAGGAAGGGGGTGAGCAGTTCTTC | CASSFKEGGEQFF
TRBD1 | TRBJ2-3 | TRBV18 | few | TGTGCCAGCTCACCTGGACAGGCCTCCACAGATACGCAGTATTTT | CASSPGQASTDTQYF
NA | TRBJ1-1 | TRBV7-6 | many | TGTGCCAGCAGCAAAGATGGCTGGGGGGACACTGAAGCTTTCTTT | CASSKDGWGDTEAFF
TRBD1 | TRBJ1-1 | TRBV3-1 | NA | TGTGCCAGCAGCCGGACAGGGGCGGGCACTGAAGCTTTCTTT | CASSRTGAGTEAFF
NA | TRBJ2-4 | TRBV7-2 | NA | TGTGCCAGCAGCTTAGTTGTGCATCGTAGCGACGGTGGCCCCAAAAACATTCAGTACTTC | CASSLVVHRSDGGPKNIQYF
TRBD1 | TRBJ1-4 | TRBV4-2 | many | TGTGCCAGCAGCCAACGCGACAGGGCTAATGAAAAACTGTTTTTT | CASSQRDRANEKLFF
TRBD1 | TRBJ1-1 | TRBV20-1 | many | TGCAGTGCCCTGATGTCCAGGGGGCGATTCAGGTTGAACACTGAAGCTTTCTTT | CSALMSRGRFRLNTEAFF
NA | TRBJ1-3 | TRBV7-6 | few | TGTGCCAGCAGCTTAGATGCAGGCTCTGGAAACACCATATATTTT | CASSLDAGSGNTIYF
NA | TRBJ2-2 | TRBV4-3 | many | TGCGCCAGCAGCCAAGATTCAGGCTCTGGCACCGGGGAGCTGTTTTTT | CASSQDSGSGTGELFF
NA | TRBJ1-6 | TRBV20-1 | many | TGCAGTGCTAGAGAGAACTTCTACAATTCACCCCTCCACTTT | CSARENFYNSPLHF
NA | TRBJ2-2 | TRBV5-1 | many | TGCGCCAGCAGATCCCCAGGGGCTCCCTCGAGCACCGGGGAGCTGTTTTTT | CASRSPGAPSSTGELFF
TRBD1 | TRBJ1-6 | TRBV5-1 | many | TGCGCCAGCAGCTGGGGGCAGACAGGGATTAATTCACCCCTCCACTTT | CASSWGQTGINSPLHF
TRBD1 | TRBJ2-5 | TRBV12-5 | few | TGTGCTAGTGGTCCCTCGACAGGGGAATTGGAAGAGACCCAGTACTTC | CASGPSTGELEETQYF
TRBD1 | TRBJ1-2 | TRBV7-9 | NA | TGTGCCAGCAGCCCCCTACAGGGGTTTTATGGCTACACCTTC | CASSPLQGFYGYTF
TRBD1 | TRBJ2-3 | TRBV15 | many | TGTGCCACCAGCAGAGATGACGCCGGGACAGGGGCCACAGATACGCAGTATTTT | CATSRDDAGTGATDTQYF
NA | TRBJ1-6 | TRBV6-6 | few | TGTGCCAGCACTATCTTTGACAGTTTTACTTCACCCCTCCACTTT | CASTIFDSFTSPLHF
NA | TRBJ1-6 | TRBV7-2 | NA | TGTGCCAGCAGCTTCAAGATGACGACACCAGATTCACCCCTCCACTTT | CASSFKMTTPDSPLHF
NA | TRBJ2-3 | TRBV5-1 | NA | TGCGCCAGCAGCCCCCCGATTAGGCCGGTCACAACAGATACGCAGTATTTT | CASSPPIRPVTTDTQYF
NA | TRBJ2-7 | TRBV6-2/TRBV6-3 | many | TGTGCCAGCAGTGACCCTCGTAGCGAGCAGTACTTC | CASSDPRSEQYF
NA | TRBJ2-1 | TRBV5-5 | NA | TGTGCCAGCACCCGTGAGCTAGCGTCCAATGAGCAGTTCTTC | CASTRELASNEQFF
NA | TRBJ2-7 | TRBV5-6 | NA | TGTGCCAGCAGCTTGGCCAACTCCTACGGGCAGTACTTC | CASSLANSYGQYF
NA | TRBJ1-5 | TRBV5-6 | many | TGTGCCAGCAGCTTGACCGGGATCCTTAGCAATCAGCCCCAGCATTTT | CASSLTGILSNQPQHF
NA | TRBJ1-5 | TRBV18 | many | TGTGCCAGCTCACCACATCAGGGACCGGGTCAGCCCCAGCATTTT | CASSPHQGPGQPQHF
NA | TRBJ2-3 | TRBV6-5 | few | TGTGCCAGCAGTTCCCTGGGGGGAATGAGGGATACGCAGTATTTT | CASSSLGGMRDTQYF
TRBD1 | TRBJ1-1 | TRBV5-5 | few | TGTGCCAGCAGCTTGGCCGGGACAGGGACCTATGAAGCTTTCTTT | CASSLAGTGTYEAFF
TRBD1 | TRBJ1-1 | TRBV20-1 | many | TGCAGTGCTGGGACAGGGATGAACACTGAAGCTTTCTTT | CSAGTGMNTEAFF
TRBD1 | TRBJ2-7 | TRBV5-1 | many | TGCGCCAGCAGCTTGGAGGCAGGGGGCCCCTACGAGCAGTACTTC | CASSLEAGGPYEQYF
NA | TRBJ2-7 | TRBV20-1 | many | TGCAGTGCTAGAGAGGGAGTTGACAGAGGCTACGAGCAGTACTTC | CSAREGVDRGYEQYF
TRBD1 | TRBJ1-4 | TRBV9 | few | TGTGCCAGCAGCGGGGGAGACAGGGGTGCTGAAAAACTGTTTTTT | CASSGGDRGAEKLFF
NA | TRBJ2-7 | TRBV28 | NA | TGTGCCAGCAGAGTCGGGGGCTACGAGCAGTACTTC | CASRVGGYEQYF
NA | TRBJ2-1 | TRBV12-3/TRBV12-4 | many | TGTGCCAGCAGTTTAGTAGTGAATGAGCAGTTCTTC | CASSLVVNEQFF
TRBD2 | TRBJ2-3 | TRBV12-3/TRBV12-4 | few | TGTGCCAGCAGTGGCGGGTATCGGGAGGGCACAGATACGCAGTATTTT | CASSGGYREGTDTQYF
NA | TRBJ1-5 | TRBV5-6 | many | TGTGCCAGCAGCTTGGCTGGGGGTAATCAGCCCCAGCATTTT | CASSLAGGNQPQHF
NA | TRBJ2-2 | TRBV12-3/TRBV12-4 | many | TGTGCCAGCAGTTTGACAGGAAAGCGGGCCGGGGAGCTGTTTTTT | CASSLTGKRAGELFF
NA | TRBJ2-1 | TRBV9 | many | TGTGCCAGCAGCGTAGGACTAGTTGATTACAATGAGCAGTTCTTC | CASSVGLVDYNEQFF
NA | TRBJ2-3 | TRBV28 | few | TGTGCCATCGACAGGAGCAGCACAGATACGCAGTATTTT | CAIDRSSTDTQYF
NA | TRBJ1-5 | TRBV18 | many | TGTGCCAGCTCACAGGACGCTAGCAATCAGCCCCAGCATTTT | CASSQDASNQPQHF
TRBD1 | TRBJ2-2 | TRBV2 | many | TGTGCCAGCAGTGAACGGGACAGGGGGTTTTCCGGGGAGCTGTTTTTT | CASSERDRGFSGELFF
NA | TRBJ2-3 | TRBV9 | many | TGTGCCAGCAGCGTAGGCGGGGGCAACAGCACAGATACGCAGTATTTT | CASSVGGGNSTDTQYF
NA | TRBJ1-1 | TRBV20-1 | many | TGCAGTGCCACACAGAGCGGGAACACTGAAGCTTTCTTT | CSATQSGNTEAFF
TRBD2 | TRBJ2-5 | TRBV29-1 | many | TGCAGCGTAGGGCTTGGCACCGGGGGGAGAGAGACCCAGTACTTC | CSVGLGTGGRETQYF
TRBD2 | TRBJ2-1 | TRBV4-1 | NA | TGCGCCAGCAGCCAAGCCGGGTTAGGACTAGGCGCCAATGAGCAGTTCTTC | CASSQAGLGLGANEQFF
NA | TRBJ1-4 | TRBV4-1 | few | TGCGCCAGCAGCCTGTCTGATTTGGGACTCAGGGAAGGAGTTGAAAAACTGTTTTTT | CASSLSDLGLREGVEKLFF
NA | TRBJ2-3 | TRBV29-1 | many | TGCAGCGTTGTTCTGCTCGGGCCCTACACAGATACGCAGTATTTT | CSVVLLGPYTDTQYF
NA | TRBJ2-1 | TRBV3-1 | few | TGTGCCAGCAGCCAAGGAGGGCGAAATGAGCAGTTCTTC | CASSQGGRNEQFF
NA | TRBJ2-5 | TRBV12-3/TRBV12-4 | many | TGTGCCAGCAGTCATCTGGAGGGAGAGACCCAGTACTTC | CASSHLEGETQYF
TRBD2 | TRBJ2-1 | TRBV7-9 | many | TGTGCCAGCAGCCCCGGGACTAGCGGGGGACGCTCCTACAATGAGCAGTTCTTC | CASSPGTSGGRSYNEQFF
NA | TRBJ2-2 | TRBV24-1 | few | TGTGCCACCAGTGACCGGACCAGGAGGGGAGGCACCGGGGAGCTGTTTTTT | CATSDRTRRGGTGELFF
NA | TRBJ1-2 | TRBV18 | NA | TGTGCCAGCTCATCTTCCGCCAGGGACGGCTACACCTTC | CASSSSARDGYTF